This TCR beta chain is drawn from a study of T cell repertoires in cytomegalovirus infection. Study overall: Public TCR beta signatures indicated both CMV infection and matching HLA type. Study-level points and caveats: Across the ex vivo response, the dominant clonotypes were HLA-C-restricted CMV-specific TCR beta clonotypes. Based on cumulative public TCR beta family frequency, carriers of CMV plus the relevant HLA were identified.

In TCRdb, the reads were re-called with MiXCR into one record per CDR3 protein. The profile shows around 260,000 distinct CDR3 sequences, roughly 24% of them singletons. V was shortened by 4 bases and J by 9 bases, with 16 bases between the two germline ends. CDR1 is LGHNA, CDR2 YNFKEQ, per germline. The length of the CDR3 is 14 residues. Details on this clonotype: Antigen unknown.

Specimen: PBMCs. The chain recombines TRBV4-2 with TRBJ2-1, with D tentatively TRBD2 (5 bases). This TCR was sampled from a human donor in good health (CMV status not recorded). Some clones in this sample may be carry-over from other donors' samples. The CDR3 loop reads CASSPQRVASEQFF. The CDR3 DNA reads as TGTGCCAGCAGCCCCCAGAGGGTCGCAAGTGAGCAGTTCTTC.